Listed below are T cell receptor beta chains from one sample, sequenced in a study of blood T cells in healthy people across ages. TCRdb ran MiXCR on the 5' RACE reads and lists one entry per CDR3 protein. The sample shows 550,000 to 800,000 distinct CDR3 sequences, 21% of them seen only once. Material: blood. These receptors were collected from a man between 70 and 80 years old in good health. Each CDR3 is given with its conserved first and last residue. D genes are given only for firm matches. Clone size appears in some rows only: once, few, many, or a class for an expanded clone.

>TRBV5-1|.|.|TRBJ2-5
TGCGCCAGCAGCTCCGATGACGGAAAAGAGACCCAGTACTTC
CASSSDDGKETQYF
>TRBV28|.|.|TRBJ1-1
TGTGCCAGCAGACCCATGGGCAGCATGAACACTGAAGCTTTCTTT
CASRPMGSMNTEAFF
>TRBV12-3/TRBV12-4|.|few|TRBJ1-3
TGTGCCAGCACCCCCCTCTCTGGAAACACCATATATTTT
CASTPLSGNTIYF
>TRBV4-3|TRBD1|few|TRBJ1-1
TGCGCCAGCAGCCAGCCAGGGGGGAACACTGAAGCTTTCTTT
CASSQPGGNTEAFF
>TRBV15|TRBD2|.|TRBJ2-1
TGTGCCACCAGCAGACGGATCGGACTAGCGGGAGGGCCCAAGCAGTTCTTC
CATSRRIGLAGGPKQFF
>TRBV3-1|.|.|TRBJ2-7
TGTGCCAGCAAACCGGGGCAGCATAACTACGAGCAGTACTTC
CASKPGQHNYEQYF
>TRBV6-9|.|.|TRBJ2-7
TGTGCCAGCAGTTATTCAAGGACTACGGGCCACGAGCAGTACTTC
CASSYSRTTGHEQYF
>TRBV3-1|.|few|TRBJ1-2
TGTGCCAGCAGCCAAGGTTCCGTGGGGGCCCGGTATGGCTACACCTTC
CASSQGSVGARYGYTF
>TRBV14|.|few|TRBJ1-3
TGTGCCAGCAGCCAAGGGACAAAGCCTGGAAACACCATATATTTT
CASSQGTKPGNTIYF
>TRBV16|.|.|TRBJ2-5
TGTGCCAGCAGCCAATCACGACAAGAGACCCAGTACTTC
CASSQSRQETQYF
>TRBV9|TRBD2|.|TRBJ2-2
TGTGCCAGCAGCGTAGGCCTAGCGGGAACCGGGGAGCTGTTTTTT
CASSVGLAGTGELFF
>TRBV7-6|TRBD2|.|TRBJ2-7
TGTGCCAGCAGCTTACTAGCGGGAGAGAACGAGCAGTACTTC
CASSLLAGENEQYF
>TRBV20-1|TRBD1|.|TRBJ1-2
TGCAGTGCTGGGACAGCTGGCTATGGCTACACCTTC
CSAGTAGYGYTF
>TRBV19|TRBD2|.|TRBJ2-2
TGTGCCAGTAGGAGTAGCGGGGCGAACACCGGGGAGCTGTTTTTT
CASRSSGANTGELFF
>TRBV20-1|TRBD1|few|TRBJ2-2
TGCAGTGCACTGCCCGGGACAGTAAACACCGGGGAGCTGTTTTTT
CSALPGTVNTGELFF
>TRBV11-2|.|few|TRBJ2-1
TGTGCCAGCAGCCCTCGGGGGAGGCGGCAGTTCTTC
CASSPRGRRQFF
>TRBV12-3/TRBV12-4|.|.|TRBJ2-4
TGTGCCAGCAGCACCAAAAACATTCAGTACTTC
CASSTKNIQYF
>TRBV28|.|.|TRBJ2-7
TGTGCCAGCATGAGCTCCTACGAGCAGTACTTC
CASMSSYEQYF
>TRBV18|.|.|TRBJ1-5
TGTGCCAGCTCACCTGGGCCTGATCAGCCCCAGCATTTT
CASSPGPDQPQHF